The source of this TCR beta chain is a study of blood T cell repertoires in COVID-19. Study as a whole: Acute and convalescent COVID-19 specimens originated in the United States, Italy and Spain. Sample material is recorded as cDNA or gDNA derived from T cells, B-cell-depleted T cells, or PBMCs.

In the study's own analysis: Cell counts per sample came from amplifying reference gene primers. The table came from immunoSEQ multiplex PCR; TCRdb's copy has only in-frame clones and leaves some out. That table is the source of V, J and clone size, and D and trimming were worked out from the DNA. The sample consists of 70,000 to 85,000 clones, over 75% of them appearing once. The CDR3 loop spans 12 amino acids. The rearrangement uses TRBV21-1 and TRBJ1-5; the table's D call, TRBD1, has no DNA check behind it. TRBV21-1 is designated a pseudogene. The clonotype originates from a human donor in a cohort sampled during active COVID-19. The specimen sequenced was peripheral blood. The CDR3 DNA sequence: TGTGCCAGCAGCAAAGCCACACAGCCCCAGCATTTT. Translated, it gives CASSKATQPQHF.